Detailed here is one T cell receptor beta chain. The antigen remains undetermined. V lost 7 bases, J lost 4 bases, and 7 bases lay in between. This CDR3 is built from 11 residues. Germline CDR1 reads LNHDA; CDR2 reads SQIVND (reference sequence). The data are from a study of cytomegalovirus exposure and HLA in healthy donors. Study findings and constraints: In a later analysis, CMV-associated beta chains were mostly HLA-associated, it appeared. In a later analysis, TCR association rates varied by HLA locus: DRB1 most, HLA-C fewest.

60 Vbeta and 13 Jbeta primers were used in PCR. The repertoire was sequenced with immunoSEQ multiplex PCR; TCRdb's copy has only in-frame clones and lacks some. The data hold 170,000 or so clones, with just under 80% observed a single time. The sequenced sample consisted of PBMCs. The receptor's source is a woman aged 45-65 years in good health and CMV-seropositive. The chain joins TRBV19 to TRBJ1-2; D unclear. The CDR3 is CASTEGYGYTF. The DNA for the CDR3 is TGTGCCAGTACGGAGGGCTATGGCTACACCTTC.